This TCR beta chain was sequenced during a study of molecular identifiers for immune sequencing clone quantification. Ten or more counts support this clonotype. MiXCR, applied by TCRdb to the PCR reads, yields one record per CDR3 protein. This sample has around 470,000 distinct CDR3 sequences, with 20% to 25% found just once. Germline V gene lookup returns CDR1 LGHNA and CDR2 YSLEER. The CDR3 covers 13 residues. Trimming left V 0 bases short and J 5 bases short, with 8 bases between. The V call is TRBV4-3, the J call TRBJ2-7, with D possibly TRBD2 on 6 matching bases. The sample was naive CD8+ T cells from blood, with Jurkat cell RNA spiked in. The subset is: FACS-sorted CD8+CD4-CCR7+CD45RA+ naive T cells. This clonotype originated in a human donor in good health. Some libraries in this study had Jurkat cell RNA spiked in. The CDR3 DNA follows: TGCGCCAGCAGCCAAGATTCGGGAGACGAGCAGTACTTC. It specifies CASSQDSGDEQYF.